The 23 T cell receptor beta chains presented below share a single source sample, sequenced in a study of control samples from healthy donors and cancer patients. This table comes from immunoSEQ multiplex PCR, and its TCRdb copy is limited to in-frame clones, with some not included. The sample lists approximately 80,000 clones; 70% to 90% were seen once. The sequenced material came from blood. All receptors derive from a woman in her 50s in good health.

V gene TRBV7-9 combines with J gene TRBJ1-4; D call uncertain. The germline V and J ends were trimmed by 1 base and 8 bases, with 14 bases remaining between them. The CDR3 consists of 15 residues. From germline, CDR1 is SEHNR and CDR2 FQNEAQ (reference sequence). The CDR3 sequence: CASSLGPAVTEKLFF. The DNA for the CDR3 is TGTGCCAGCAGCTTAGGCCCCGCAGTGACGGAAAAACTGTTTTTT.

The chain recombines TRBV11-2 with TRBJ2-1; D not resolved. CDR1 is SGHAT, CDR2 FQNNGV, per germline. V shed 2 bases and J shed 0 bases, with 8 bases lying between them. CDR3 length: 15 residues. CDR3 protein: CASSLYTSSYNEQFF. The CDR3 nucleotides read TGTGCCAGCAGCTTATACACGAGCTCCTACAATGAGCAGTTCTTC.

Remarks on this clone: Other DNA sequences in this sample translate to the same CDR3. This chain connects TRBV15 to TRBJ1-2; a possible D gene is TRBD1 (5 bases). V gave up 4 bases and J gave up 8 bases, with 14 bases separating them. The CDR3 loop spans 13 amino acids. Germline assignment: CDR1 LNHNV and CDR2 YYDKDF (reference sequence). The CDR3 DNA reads TGTGCCACCAGCATCCAGCGGGGGGAAGGCTACACCTTC. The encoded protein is CATSIQRGEGYTF.

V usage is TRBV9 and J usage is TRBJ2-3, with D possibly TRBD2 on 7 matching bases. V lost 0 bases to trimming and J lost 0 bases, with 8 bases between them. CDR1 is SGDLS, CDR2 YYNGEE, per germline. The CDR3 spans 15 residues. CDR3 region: CASSVEGGSTDTQYF. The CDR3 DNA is TGTGCCAGCAGCGTAGAGGGGGGGAGCACAGATACGCAGTATTTT. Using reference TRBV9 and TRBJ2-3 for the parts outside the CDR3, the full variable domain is DSGVTQTPKHLITATGQRVTLRCSPRSGDLSVYWYQQSLDQGLQFLIQYYNGEERAKGNILERFSAQQFPDLHSELNLSSLELGDSALYFCASSVEGGSTDTQYFGPGTRLTVL.

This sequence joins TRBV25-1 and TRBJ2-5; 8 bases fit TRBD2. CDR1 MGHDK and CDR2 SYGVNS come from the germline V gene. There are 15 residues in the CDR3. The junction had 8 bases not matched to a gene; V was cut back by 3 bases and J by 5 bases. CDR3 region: CASSEGTRGPETQYF. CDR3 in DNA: TGTGCCAGCAGTGAGGGGACTAGGGGACCGGAGACCCAGTACTTC.

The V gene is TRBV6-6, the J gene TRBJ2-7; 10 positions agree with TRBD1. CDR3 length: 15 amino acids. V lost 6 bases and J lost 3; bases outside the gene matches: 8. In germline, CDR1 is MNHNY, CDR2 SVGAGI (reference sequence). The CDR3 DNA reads TGTGCCAGCAGGGGATCCGGGACAGGGGACTACGAGCAGTACTTC. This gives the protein CASRGSGTGDYEQYF.

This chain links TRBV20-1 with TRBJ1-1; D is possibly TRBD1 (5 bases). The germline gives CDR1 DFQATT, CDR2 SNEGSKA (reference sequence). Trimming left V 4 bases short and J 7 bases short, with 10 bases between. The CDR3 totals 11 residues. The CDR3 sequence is CSATRDYEAFF. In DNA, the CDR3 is TGCAGTGCTACGAGGGACTATGAAGCTTTCTTT.

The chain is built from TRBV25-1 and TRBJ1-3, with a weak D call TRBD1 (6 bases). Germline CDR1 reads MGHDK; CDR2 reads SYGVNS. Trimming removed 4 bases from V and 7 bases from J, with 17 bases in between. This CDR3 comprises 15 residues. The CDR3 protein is CASSVEIGTINTIYF. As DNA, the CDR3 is TGTGCCAGCAGTGTCGAAATCGGGACAATCAACACCATATATTTT.

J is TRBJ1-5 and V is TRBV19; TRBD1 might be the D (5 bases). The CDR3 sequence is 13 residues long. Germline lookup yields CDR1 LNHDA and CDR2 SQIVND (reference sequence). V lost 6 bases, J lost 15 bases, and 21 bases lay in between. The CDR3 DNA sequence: TGTGCCAGTAGGGACGGGACGGACTTTGAGCGGCATTTT. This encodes CASRDGTDFERHF.

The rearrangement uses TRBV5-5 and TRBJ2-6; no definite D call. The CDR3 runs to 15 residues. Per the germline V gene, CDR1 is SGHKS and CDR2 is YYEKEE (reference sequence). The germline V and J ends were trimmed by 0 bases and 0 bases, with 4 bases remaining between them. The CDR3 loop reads CASSLVGSGANVLTF. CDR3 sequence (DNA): TGTGCCAGCAGCTTGGTTGGCTCTGGGGCCAACGTCCTGACTTTC. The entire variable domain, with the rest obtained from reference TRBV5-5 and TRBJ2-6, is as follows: DAGVTQSPTHLIKTRGQQVTLRCSPISGHKSVSWYQQVLGQGPQFIFQYYEKEERGRGNFPDRFSARQFPNYSSELNVNALLLGDSALYLCASSLVGSGANVLTFGAGSRLTVL.

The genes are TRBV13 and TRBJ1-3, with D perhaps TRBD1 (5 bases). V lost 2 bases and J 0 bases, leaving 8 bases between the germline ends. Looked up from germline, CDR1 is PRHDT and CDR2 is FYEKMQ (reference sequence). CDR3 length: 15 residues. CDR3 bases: TGTGCCAGCAGCTTATTGGGGGACTCTGGAAACACCATATATTTT. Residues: CASSLLGDSGNTIYF.

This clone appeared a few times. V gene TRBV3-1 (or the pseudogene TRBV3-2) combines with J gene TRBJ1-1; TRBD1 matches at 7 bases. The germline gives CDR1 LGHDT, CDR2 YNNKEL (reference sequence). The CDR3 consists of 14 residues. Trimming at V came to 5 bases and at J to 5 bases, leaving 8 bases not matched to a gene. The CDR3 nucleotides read TGTGCCAGCAGCTCTCAGCGCAGGGGGACTGAAGCTTTCTTT. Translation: CASSSQRRGTEAFF.

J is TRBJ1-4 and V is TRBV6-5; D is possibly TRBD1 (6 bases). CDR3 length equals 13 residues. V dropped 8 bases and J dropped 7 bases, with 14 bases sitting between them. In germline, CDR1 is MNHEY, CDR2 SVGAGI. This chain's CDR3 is CASLFQGREKLFF. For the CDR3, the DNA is TGTGCCAGCTTATTCCAGGGGCGTGAAAAACTGTTTTTT.

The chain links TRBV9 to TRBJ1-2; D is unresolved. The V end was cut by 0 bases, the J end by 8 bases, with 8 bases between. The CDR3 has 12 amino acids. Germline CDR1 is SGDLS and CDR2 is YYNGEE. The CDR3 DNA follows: TGTGCCAGCAGCGTAGGGCATCGGGGCTACACCTTC. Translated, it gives CASSVGHRGYTF.

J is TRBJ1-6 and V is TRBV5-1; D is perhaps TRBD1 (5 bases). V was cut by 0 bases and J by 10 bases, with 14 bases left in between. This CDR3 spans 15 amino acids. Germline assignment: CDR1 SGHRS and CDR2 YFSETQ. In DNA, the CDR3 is TGCGCCAGCAGCTTGGTTTCGGCAGGGCCCTCACCCCTCCACTTT. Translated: CASSLVSAGPSPLHF. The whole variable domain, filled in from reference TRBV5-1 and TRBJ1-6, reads KAGVTQTPRYLIKTRGQQVTLSCSPISGHRSVSWYQQTPGQGLQFLFEYFSETQRNKGNFPGRFSGRQFSNSRSEMNVSTLELGDSALYLCASSLVSAGPSPLHFGNGTRLTVT.

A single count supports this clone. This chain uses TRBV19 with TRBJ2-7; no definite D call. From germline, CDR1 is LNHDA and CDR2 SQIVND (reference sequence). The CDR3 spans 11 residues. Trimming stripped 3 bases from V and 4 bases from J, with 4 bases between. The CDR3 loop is CASSIGYEQYF. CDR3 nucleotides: TGTGCCAGTAGTATCGGTTACGAGCAGTACTTC.

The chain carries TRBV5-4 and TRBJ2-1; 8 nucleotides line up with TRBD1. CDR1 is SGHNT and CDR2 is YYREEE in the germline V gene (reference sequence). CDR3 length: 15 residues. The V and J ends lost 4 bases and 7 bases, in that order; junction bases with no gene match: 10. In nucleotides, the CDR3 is TGTGCCAGCAGCAAACCGGGACAGGTTGGAAATGAGCAGTTCTTC. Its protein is CASSKPGQVGNEQFF.

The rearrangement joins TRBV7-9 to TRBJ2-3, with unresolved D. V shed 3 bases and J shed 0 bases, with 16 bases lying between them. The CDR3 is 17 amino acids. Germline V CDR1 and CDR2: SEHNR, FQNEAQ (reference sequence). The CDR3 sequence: CASSFSMGRRSTDTQYF. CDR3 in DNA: TGTGCCAGCAGCTTCAGTATGGGTAGAAGGAGCACAGATACGCAGTATTTT.

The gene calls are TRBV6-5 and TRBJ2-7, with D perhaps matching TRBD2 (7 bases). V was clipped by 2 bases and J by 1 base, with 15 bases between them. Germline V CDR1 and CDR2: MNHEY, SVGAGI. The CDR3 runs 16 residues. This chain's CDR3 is CASSYAGARISYEQYF. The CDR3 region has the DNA TGTGCCAGCAGTTACGCGGGGGCCCGAATATCCTACGAGCAGTACTTC.

The CDR3 DNA reads TGTGCCATCAAAGACAGGGCCGAGGGGAATGGCTACACCTTC. This sequence encodes CAIKDRAEGNGYTF. This sequence joins TRBV10-3 and TRBJ1-2; 7 bases line up with TRBD1. V shed 7 bases, J shed 6 bases, and the junction held 11 bases outside the gene matches. This CDR3 region has 14 residues. CDR1 and CDR2 from the germline V gene are ENHRY and SYGVKD.

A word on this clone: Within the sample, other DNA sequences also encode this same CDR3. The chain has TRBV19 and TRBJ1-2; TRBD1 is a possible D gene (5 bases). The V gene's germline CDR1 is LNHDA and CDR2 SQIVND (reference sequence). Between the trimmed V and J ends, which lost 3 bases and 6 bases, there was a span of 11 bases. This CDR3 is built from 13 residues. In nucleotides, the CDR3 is TGTGCCAGTAGTATTTCAGGGCGGGATGGCTACACCTTC. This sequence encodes CASSISGRDGYTF. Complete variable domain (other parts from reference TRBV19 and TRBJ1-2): DGGITQSPKYLFRKEGQNVTLSCEQNLNHDAMYWYRQDPGQGLRLIYYSQIVNDFQKGDIAEGYSVSREKKESFPLTVTSAQKNPTAFYLCASSISGRDGYTFGSGTRLTVV.

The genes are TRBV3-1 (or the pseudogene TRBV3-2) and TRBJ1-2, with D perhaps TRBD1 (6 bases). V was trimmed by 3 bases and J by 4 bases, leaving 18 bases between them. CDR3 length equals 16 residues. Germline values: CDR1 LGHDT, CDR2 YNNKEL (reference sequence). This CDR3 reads CASSQVYRAPGYGYTF. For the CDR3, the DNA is TGTGCCAGCAGCCAGGTTTACAGGGCCCCAGGCTATGGCTACACCTTC.

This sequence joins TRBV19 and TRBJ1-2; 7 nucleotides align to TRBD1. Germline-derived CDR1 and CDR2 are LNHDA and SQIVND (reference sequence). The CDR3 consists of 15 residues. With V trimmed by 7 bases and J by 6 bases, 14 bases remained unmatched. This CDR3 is CASTLKTGTFHGYTF. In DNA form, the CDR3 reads TGTGCCAGTACCCTAAAGACAGGGACCTTCCATGGCTACACCTTC.